These 26 T cell receptor beta chains were sequenced from one sample in a study of T cell repertoires in cytomegalovirus infection (dated by TCRdb to between 2018 and 2020). Interpreted using the paper, the treatment or condition label stands for: in vitro stimulation with specific CMV peptide epitopes to enrich CMV-specific T cells. No cognate antigen is known for these TCRs. Sequencing relied on an Illumina HiSeq 1500. TCRdb reanalyzed the raw reads on its own, using fastp at Q25 for trimming and MiXCR for clone calling, and kept in-frame beta chains. Rows are combined by CDR3 protein, so each entry shows the most common genes and DNA. For this sample the table gives fewer than 55,000 distinct CDR3 sequences, of which around 20% were detected only once. The top ten clones comprise just under 80% of the sample. The sequenced sample was CD8+ T cells from cultured PBMCs, obtained from culture after CMV antigen stimulation. Receptors were obtained from a human donor in good health (CMV status not recorded). Some clones in this sample may be carry-over from other donors' samples.

The table lists this clonotype with a few counts. The gene calls are TRBV7-9 and TRBJ2-7; no firm D call. V dropped 5 bases and J dropped 4 bases, with 9 bases sitting between them. The CDR3 totals 12 residues. The V gene's germline CDR1 is SEHNR and CDR2 FQNEAQ (reference sequence). The CDR3 is CASSPNIYEQYF. The CDR3, as DNA: TGTGCCAGCAGCCCGAACATTTACGAGCAGTACTTC.

The chain employs TRBV20-1 and TRBJ1-2; D remains ambiguous. Looked up from germline, CDR1 is DFQATT and CDR2 is SNEGSKA (reference sequence). CDR3 length: 15 residues. Trimming removed 6 bases from V and 2 bases from J, with 19 bases in between. The DNA of the CDR3 is TGCAGTGCCCCCTCCGGCACCCCGTACAACTATGGCTACACCTTC. Translated: CSAPSGTPYNYGYTF.

This clonotype showed up just a few times. This chain links TRBV19 with TRBJ2-7, with 7 bases fitting TRBD1. Germline CDR1 and CDR2: LNHDA and SQIVND (reference sequence). Unmatched junction bases numbered 9, after V lost 4 bases and J lost 6 bases. CDR3 size: 14 residues. The CDR3 spells CASSTRQGLGEQYF. DNA of the CDR3: TGTGCCAGTAGTACCCGACAGGGATTAGGCGAGCAGTACTTC.

V gene TRBV5-6 combines with J gene TRBJ2-1, with D hard to call. CDR1 is SGHDT, CDR2 YYEEEE, per germline. CDR3 size: 12 residues. V lost 1 base, J lost 7 bases, and 6 bases lay in between. The CDR3 bases are TGTGCCAGCAGCTTGTACGAGAATGAGCAGTTCTTC. It yields the protein CASSLYENEQFF.

This chain links TRBV28 with TRBJ2-4, with TRBD1 identical over 10 bases. This CDR3 contains 16 residues. CDR1 MDHEN and CDR2 SYDVKM come from the germline V gene. V lost 5 bases, J lost 6 bases, and 10 bases stayed unmatched. The CDR3 loop reads CASSALLGTGVNIQYF. The DNA for the CDR3 is TGTGCCAGCAGTGCCCTGCTCGGGACAGGGGTAAACATTCAGTACTTC. Based on the CDR3 plus reference TRBV28 and TRBJ2-4, the full variable domain is DVKVTQSSRYLVKRTGEKVFLECVQDMDHENMFWYRQDPGLGLRLIYFSYDVKMKEKGDIPEGYSVSREKKERFSLILESASTNQTSMYLCASSALLGTGVNIQYFGAGTRLSVL.

The J gene is TRBJ1-1, the V gene TRBV6-2 or TRBV6-3, with 8 bases identical to TRBD1. From germline, CDR1 is MNHEY and CDR2 SVGEGT. The CDR3 runs to 13 residues. The V gene end was trimmed by 5 bases and the J gene end by 5 bases; junction bases not matched to a gene: 4. Here the CDR3 DNA reads TGTGCCAGCAGTCCAGGGGGCAGGACTGAAGCTTTCTTT. This encodes CASSPGGRTEAFF.

This clonotype turned up a few times. V usage is TRBV7-9 and J usage is TRBJ1-4; TRBD1 is a possible D gene (6 bases). The V end lost 1 base, the J end lost 6 bases, and 18 bases lay between the germline ends. The germline gives CDR1 SEHNR, CDR2 FQNEAQ (reference sequence). CDR3 length equals 17 residues. The CDR3 coding sequence is TGTGCCAGCAGCTTAGTAGCAAAGAGGGGGGAAGATGAAAAACTGTTTTTT. It encodes CASSLVAKRGEDEKLFF.

This sequence joins TRBV7-2 and TRBJ2-3; TRBD1 is a possible D gene (6 bases). This CDR3 has 17 residues. V lost 4 bases and J lost 2, with 19 bases in between. Germline V gene sequence: CDR1 SGHTA, CDR2 FQGNSA. In DNA, the CDR3 is TGTGCCAGCAGCTGGCCTGGGGCAGGGGTTCCCACAGATACGCAGTATTTT. Encoded protein: CASSWPGAGVPTDTQYF.

The count of this clonotype is one. The DNA for the CDR3 is TGTGCCAGCAGTGAAGGATCGCGGGGCGGATACGAGCAGTACTTC. It encodes CASSEGSRGGYEQYF. V gene TRBV6-1 combines with J gene TRBJ2-7; D is perhaps TRBD2 (6 bases). V was cut by 1 base and J by 4 bases, with 14 bases left in between. From germline, CDR1 is MNHNS and CDR2 SASEGT. This CDR3 comprises 15 residues.

The chain is built from TRBV5-1 and TRBJ2-3, with unresolved D. Germline CDR1 SGHRS, CDR2 YFSETQ. The CDR3 contains 15 residues. Trimming stripped 1 base from V and 2 bases from J, with 11 bases between. In DNA, the CDR3 is TGCGCCAGCAGCTTGTCAGAGTCCTCCACAGATACGCAGTATTTT. Translating it yields CASSLSESSTDTQYF.

The chain links TRBV4-3 to TRBJ1-5, with a possible D match to TRBD1 (6 bases). Germline V gene data show CDR1 as LGHNA and CDR2 as YSLEER. Trimming stripped 0 bases from V and 6 bases from J, with 15 bases between. CDR3 length equals 16 residues. The chain's CDR3 is CASSQDRQGRGQPQHF. In nucleotides, the CDR3 is TGCGCCAGCAGCCAAGATAGGCAGGGGAGGGGTCAGCCCCAGCATTTT.

The V call is TRBV6-2 or TRBV6-3, the J call TRBJ2-1; D is unclear. The CDR3 runs 15 residues. Germline values: CDR1 MNHEY, CDR2 SVGEGT. Deletions cut 3 bases from V and 6 bases from J, with 15 bases between. CDR3 in DNA: TGTGCCAGCAGTTATCCTTGGTGGGCCGGCAATGAGCAGTTCTTC. The encoded protein is CASSYPWWAGNEQFF.

A few counts support this clonotype. The chain employs TRBV12-3 or TRBV12-4 and TRBJ2-2; D not certain. This CDR3 spans 10 amino acids. V was clipped by 3 bases and J by 7 bases, with 0 bases between them. The CDR3 loop reads CASSFGELFF. Here the CDR3 DNA reads TGTGCCAGCAGTTTCGGGGAGCTGTTTTTT.

This clonotype was observed a handful of times. V is TRBV7-9 and J is TRBJ2-7; 8 bases line up with TRBD1. Germline V gives CDR1 SEHNR, CDR2 FQNEAQ (reference sequence). The CDR3 contains 14 residues. Unmatched junction bases numbered 5, after V lost 5 bases and J lost 2 bases. CDR3 in DNA: TGTGCCAGCAGCCCTAGACAGGGGACCTACGAGCAGTACTTC. Protein product: CASSPRQGTYEQYF.

The chain combines TRBV7-2 with TRBJ2-1; 13 bases are a match to TRBD2. This CDR3 has 15 residues. Germline CDR1 SGHTA, CDR2 FQGNSA. V lost 5 bases, J lost 7 bases, and 5 bases stayed unmatched. The CDR3 reads CASSPGTSGVNEQFF. The CDR3, as DNA: TGTGCCAGCAGCCCAGGGACTAGCGGGGTTAATGAGCAGTTCTTC.

This clonotype was picked up many times. The gene calls are TRBV7-2 and TRBJ2-1, with D perhaps TRBD2 (7 bases). V lost 5 bases and J lost 14, with 22 bases in between. The CDR3 length is 14 residues. The germline gives CDR1 SGHTA, CDR2 FQGNSA. The CDR3 spells CASSLGGLGLNEFF. In nucleotides, the CDR3 is TGTGCCAGCAGCCTCGGGGGCTTGGGACTAAACGAGTTCTTC.

This rearrangement joins TRBV6-2 or TRBV6-3 to TRBJ1-1, with 12 positions matching TRBD1. This CDR3 is 17 amino acids long. The germline V gene has CDR1 MNHEY and CDR2 SVGEGT. Trimming took 2 bases from V and 4 from J; bases not matched to a gene: 8. The CDR3 sequence: CASSYHRDRGQTTEAFF. The CDR3 bases are TGTGCCAGCAGTTACCACCGGGACAGGGGGCAGACCACTGAAGCTTTCTTT.

In its sample, this clonotype was seen a few times. The chain recombines TRBV7-2 with TRBJ1-1; 7 nucleotides agree with TRBD1. Germline loops: CDR1 SGHTA, CDR2 FQGNSA. CDR3 length: 14 amino acids. V lost 4 bases to trimming and J lost 8 bases; unmatched junction nucleotides: 10. CDR3 bases: TGTGCCAGCAGCTCGACTGACAGGGCGGAGGAAGCTTTCTTT. Translated, it gives CASSSTDRAEEAFF. Variable domain in full (rest from reference TRBV7-2 and TRBJ1-1): GAGVSQSPSNKVTEKGKDVELRCDPISGHTALYWYRQSLGQGLEFLIYFQGNSAPDKSGLPSDRFSAERTGGSVSTLTIQRTQQEDSAVYLCASSSTDRAEEAFFGQGTRLTVV.

This clonotype showed up just a few times. V usage is TRBV27 and J usage is TRBJ2-2; D remains ambiguous. Trimming stripped 3 bases from V and 6 bases from J, with 5 bases between. Germline V lookup: CDR1 MNHEY, CDR2 SMNVEV (reference sequence). The CDR3 extends over 12 amino acids. The CDR3 loop is CASSFGPGELFF. CDR3 bases: TGTGCCAGCAGTTTCGGCCCCGGGGAGCTGTTTTTT.

This clonotype has only a few counts. V and J are TRBV7-9 and TRBJ2-7; D remains unclear. CDR1 is SEHNR, CDR2 FQNEAQ, per germline (reference sequence). The V gene lost 1 base and the J gene lost 5 bases, with 9 bases spanning the gap. The CDR3 covers 13 residues. CDR3 DNA sequence: TGTGCCAGCAGCTTAGAAGCAGAGAACGAGCAGTACTTC. Its translation is CASSLEAENEQYF.

The rearrangement joins TRBV7-8 to TRBJ2-5; D possibly corresponds to TRBD1 (6 bases). Trimming removed 5 bases at V and 0 bases at J, with 16 bases between. The CDR3 runs to 16 residues. CDR1 and CDR2 (germline): SGHVS, FQNEAQ. CDR3 region: CASSAHRDIHQETQYF. CDR3 nucleotides: TGTGCCAGCAGCGCTCACCGGGACATCCACCAAGAGACCCAGTACTTC.

CDR3 in amino acids: CASSPVIQGYNSPLHF. Here the CDR3 DNA reads TGTGCCAGCTCACCTGTCATCCAGGGATATAATTCACCCCTCCACTTT. J is TRBJ1-6 and V is TRBV18; D perhaps matches TRBD1 (5 bases). Per germline, CDR1 KGHSH and CDR2 LQKENI. Between the trimmed V and J ends, which lost 3 bases and 4 bases, there was a span of 13 bases. The CDR3 runs to 16 residues. Complete variable domain (other parts from reference TRBV18 and TRBJ1-6): NAGVMQNPRHLVRRRGQEARLRCSPMKGHSHVYWYRQLPEEGLKFMVYLQKENIIDESGMPKERFSAEFPKEGPSILRIQQVVRGDSAAYFCASSPVIQGYNSPLHFGNGTRLTVT.

This CDR3 reads CASSWTLRTGNNSPLHF. The CDR3 DNA reads as TGTGCCAGCAGTTGGACCCTGAGGACAGGCAATAATTCACCCCTCCACTTT. The rearrangement uses TRBV6-6 and TRBJ1-6; 7 bases map to TRBD1. The germline CDR1 and CDR2 sequences are MNHNY and SVGAGI (reference sequence). The CDR3 covers 17 residues. V lost 4 bases, J lost 5 bases, and 11 bases stayed unmatched.

The chain couples TRBV12-3 or TRBV12-4 to TRBJ2-1, with TRBD1 matching 7 bases. This CDR3 spans 14 amino acids. V was clipped by 2 bases and J by 6 bases; unmatched bases: 4. This CDR3 reads CASSLYSGGNEQFF. CDR3 nucleotide sequence: TGTGCCAGCAGTTTATACTCAGGGGGCAATGAGCAGTTCTTC.

The chain joins TRBV30 to TRBJ1-1; D unresolved. V lost 0 bases and J 1 base, leaving 6 bases between the germline ends. CDR1 is GTSNPN and CDR2 is SVGIG in the germline V gene (reference sequence). This CDR3 is built from 13 residues. CDR3 DNA: TGTGCCTGGAGTGTAGGGAAGAACACTGAAGCTTTCTTT. The encoded protein is CAWSVGKNTEAFF.

The genes are TRBV11-2 and TRBJ1-2, with 7 bases identical to TRBD1. V lost 3 bases and J lost 4; bases outside the gene matches: 8. CDR3 length: 15 amino acids. Germline CDR1 is SGHAT and CDR2 is FQNNGV. The CDR3 protein is CASSFGQALGYGYTF. CDR3 in DNA: TGTGCCAGCAGCTTCGGACAGGCGCTAGGCTATGGCTACACCTTC.